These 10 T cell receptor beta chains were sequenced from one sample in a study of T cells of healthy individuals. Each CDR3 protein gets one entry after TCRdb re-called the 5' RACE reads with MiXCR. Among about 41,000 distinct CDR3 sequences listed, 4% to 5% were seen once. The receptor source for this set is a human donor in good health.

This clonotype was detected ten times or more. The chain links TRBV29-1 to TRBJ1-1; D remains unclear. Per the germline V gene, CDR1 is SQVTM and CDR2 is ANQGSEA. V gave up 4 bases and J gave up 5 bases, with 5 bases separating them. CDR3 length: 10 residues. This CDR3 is CSVVKTEAFF. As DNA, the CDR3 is TGCAGCGTTGTAAAAACTGAAGCTTTCTTT.

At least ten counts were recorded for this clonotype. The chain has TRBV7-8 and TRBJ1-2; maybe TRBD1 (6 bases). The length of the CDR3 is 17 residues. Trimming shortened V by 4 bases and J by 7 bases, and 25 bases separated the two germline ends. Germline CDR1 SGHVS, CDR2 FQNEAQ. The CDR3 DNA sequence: TGTGCCAGCAGCTCCCGCGCCGGGACGGGGGCAGAGGTTGGCTACACCTTC. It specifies CASSSRAGTGAEVGYTF.

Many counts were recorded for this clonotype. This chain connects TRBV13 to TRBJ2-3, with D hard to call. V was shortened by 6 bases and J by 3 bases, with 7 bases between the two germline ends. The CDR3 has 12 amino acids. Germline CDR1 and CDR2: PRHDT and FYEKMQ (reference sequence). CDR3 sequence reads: CASSQRTDTQYF. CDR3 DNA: TGTGCCAGCAGTCAGCGAACAGATACGCAGTATTTT.

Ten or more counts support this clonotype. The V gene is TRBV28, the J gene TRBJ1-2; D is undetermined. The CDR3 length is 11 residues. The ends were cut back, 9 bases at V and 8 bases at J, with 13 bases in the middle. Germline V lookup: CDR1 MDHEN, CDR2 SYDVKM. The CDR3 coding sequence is TGTGCCAGTCAGGTATCGGGAGGCTACACCTTC. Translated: CASQVSGGYTF.

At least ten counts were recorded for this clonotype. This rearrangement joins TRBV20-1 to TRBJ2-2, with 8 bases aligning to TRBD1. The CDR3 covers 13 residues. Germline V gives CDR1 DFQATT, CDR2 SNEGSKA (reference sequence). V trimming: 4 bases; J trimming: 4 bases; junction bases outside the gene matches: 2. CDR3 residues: CSAIQGVTGELFF. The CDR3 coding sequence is TGCAGTGCTATACAGGGGGTCACCGGGGAGCTGTTTTTT.

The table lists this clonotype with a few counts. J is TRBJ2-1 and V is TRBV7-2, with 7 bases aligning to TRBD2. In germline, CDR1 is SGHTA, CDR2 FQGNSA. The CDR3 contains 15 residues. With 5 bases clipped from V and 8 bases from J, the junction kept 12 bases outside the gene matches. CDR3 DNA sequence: TGTGCCAGCAGCCTAGGGACTATCGTACAATATGAGCAGTTCTTC. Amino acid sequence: CASSLGTIVQYEQFF.

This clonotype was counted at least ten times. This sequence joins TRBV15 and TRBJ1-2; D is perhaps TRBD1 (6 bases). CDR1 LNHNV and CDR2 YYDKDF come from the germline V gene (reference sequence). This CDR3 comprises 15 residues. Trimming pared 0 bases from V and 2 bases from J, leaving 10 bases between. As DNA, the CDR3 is TGTGCCACCAGCAGAGATTTGGGGGCCAACTATGGCTACACCTTC. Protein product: CATSRDLGANYGYTF.

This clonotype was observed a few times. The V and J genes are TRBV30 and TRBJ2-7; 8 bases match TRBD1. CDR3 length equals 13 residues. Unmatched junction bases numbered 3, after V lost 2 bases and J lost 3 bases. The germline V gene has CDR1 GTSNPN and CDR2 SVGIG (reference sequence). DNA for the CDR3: TGTGCCTGGAGTCGGGGACAGGACTACGAGCAGTACTTC. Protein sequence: CAWSRGQDYEQYF.

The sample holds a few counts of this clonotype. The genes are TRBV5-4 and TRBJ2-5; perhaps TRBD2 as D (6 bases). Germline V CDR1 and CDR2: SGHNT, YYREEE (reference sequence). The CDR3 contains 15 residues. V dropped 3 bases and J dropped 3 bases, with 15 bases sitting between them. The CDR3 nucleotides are TGTGCCAGCAGCTCCCGGGAGCCCAATAAAGAGACCCAGTACTTC. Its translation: CASSSREPNKETQYF.

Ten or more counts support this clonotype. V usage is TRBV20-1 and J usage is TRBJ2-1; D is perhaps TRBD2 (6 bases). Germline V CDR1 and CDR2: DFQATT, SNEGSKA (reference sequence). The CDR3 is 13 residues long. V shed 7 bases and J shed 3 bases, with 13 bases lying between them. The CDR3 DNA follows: TGCAGTGGAGGGGACTCCCACTACAATGAGCAGTTCTTC. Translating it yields CSGGDSHYNEQFF.